Below are 26 T cell receptor beta chains sequenced from a single sample in a study of response to subunit inactivated influenza vaccine (dated by TCRdb to the late 2010s). The method behind the library was RT-PCR. The data were produced on an Illumina HiSeq 2500. TCRdb ran its own pipeline on the public reads, namely fastp trimming at Q25 and MiXCR clone calling, and kept in-frame beta chains. For every CDR3 protein sequence, its rows merge into one entry that carries the most common genes and DNA. The sample profile shows 550,000 to 650,000 distinct CDR3 sequences; about an eighth of them were found once. The ten largest clones capture around 9.6% of the sample. The source material was PBMCs from blood, sampled on the day of vaccination. The receptors here all came from a man aged 45-60 years who received an inactivated influenza vaccine. Donor details come from another sample of the same person, matched by shared clones.

This clonotype has more than one count but fewer than ten. The chain combines TRBV3-1 with TRBJ2-7; TRBD1 is a possible D gene (5 bases). There are 15 residues in the CDR3. Germline V gives CDR1 LGHDT, CDR2 YNNKEL (reference sequence). Trimming stripped 0 bases from V and 4 bases from J, with 13 bases between. Here the CDR3 DNA reads TGTGCCAGCAGCCAAGACGTGACAGCCTTATACGAGCAGTACTTC. This sequence encodes CASSQDVTALYEQYF.

V gene TRBV28 combines with J gene TRBJ1-4; maybe TRBD1 (5 bases). With 4 bases removed from V and 1 base from J, the gap between germline ends came to 13 bases. This CDR3 spans 16 amino acids. Germline V gene data show CDR1 as MDHEN and CDR2 as SYDVKM. The CDR3 DNA follows: TGTGCCAGCAGTTCCAGGGCAGGAGTAACTAATGAAAAACTGTTTTTT. It translates to CASSSRAGVTNEKLFF.

This clonotype appeared many times. The CDR3 DNA is TGTGCCAGCAGTTTGGTAGCGGGAGGGTACGAGCAGTACTTC. Amino acid sequence: CASSLVAGGYEQYF. The chain uses TRBV12-3 or TRBV12-4 and TRBJ2-7; TRBD2 aligns across 11 bases. CDR3 size: 14 residues. V lost 3 bases and J lost 4; bases outside the gene matches: 2.

The chain joins TRBV28 to TRBJ2-7; D call uncertain. The CDR3 runs 17 residues. V lost 1 base to trimming and J lost 0 bases, with 16 bases between them. Germline CDR1 is MDHEN and CDR2 is SYDVKM. This chain's CDR3 is CASSLYSGYSGSYEQYF. Written as DNA, the CDR3 is TGTGCCAGCAGTTTATATTCGGGCTACTCGGGCTCCTACGAGCAGTACTTC.

The chain links TRBV7-9 to TRBJ1-1; D uncertain. The CDR3 consists of 14 residues. With 5 bases removed from V and 12 bases from J, the gap between germline ends came to 22 bases. Germline V lookup: CDR1 SEHNR, CDR2 FQNEAQ (reference sequence). The CDR3 loop reads CASSQPDGSGQTFF. The CDR3, as DNA: TGTGCCAGCAGCCAACCTGATGGGTCCGGGCAAACTTTCTTT.

The chain is built from TRBV2 and TRBJ1-2, with a possible D match to TRBD1 (6 bases). The CDR3 sequence is 14 residues long. Trimming removed 7 bases from V and 6 bases from J, with 18 bases in between. Germline CDR1 reads SNHLY; CDR2 reads FYNNEI. The CDR3 sequence is CASIAEQGFDGYTF. Written as DNA, the CDR3 is TGTGCCAGCATCGCTGAACAGGGTTTCGATGGCTACACCTTC. Complete variable domain (other parts from reference TRBV2 and TRBJ1-2): EPEVTQTPSHQVTQMGQEVILRCVPISNHLYFYWYRQILGQKVEFLVSFYNNEISEKSEIFDDQFSVERPDGSNFTLKIRSTKLEDSAMYFCASIAEQGFDGYTFGSGTRLTVV.

A few counts support this clonotype. The V gene is TRBV20-1, the J gene TRBJ2-7; 12 bases are a match to TRBD1. Germline trimming cut 3 bases from V and 6 bases from J; bases unmatched to any gene: 6. The CDR3 is 14 amino acids. Germline V gene sequence: CDR1 DFQATT, CDR2 SNEGSKA (reference sequence). CDR3 nucleotide sequence: TGCAGTGCTAGTACGGGACAGGGGGCAGGCGAGCAGTACTTC. Translation gives CSASTGQGAGEQYF.

This clonotype showed up just a few times. V usage is TRBV20-1 and J usage is TRBJ1-5, with D perhaps matching TRBD1 (5 bases). Trimming shortened V by 2 bases and J by 9 bases, and 20 bases separated the two germline ends. Germline V gene sequence: CDR1 DFQATT, CDR2 SNEGSKA (reference sequence). The CDR3 sequence is 15 residues long. The CDR3: CSARPRARASGPQHF. CDR3 DNA sequence: TGCAGTGCTAGACCCAGAGCCAGGGCAAGCGGGCCCCAGCATTTT.

This clonotype occurred a few times. The chain has TRBV6-2 or TRBV6-3 and TRBJ2-7, with 7 bases fitting TRBD2. CDR1 and CDR2 (germline): MNHEY, SVGEGT. After removal of 0 bases from V and 2 bases from J, the junction contained 10 bases not matched to a gene. This CDR3 has 17 amino acids. This chain's CDR3 is CASSYSLGRDTTYEQYF. The CDR3 DNA sequence: TGTGCCAGCAGTTACTCTTTGGGGAGGGATACCACCTACGAGCAGTACTTC.

The chain combines TRBV7-8 with TRBJ2-3; no reliable D call. Between the trimmed V and J ends, which lost 0 bases and 6 bases, there was a span of 13 bases. CDR3 length: 15 residues. Germline CDR1 SGHVS, CDR2 FQNEAQ. CDR3 coding DNA: TGTGCCAGCAGCTTAGCGTTCGACCCCCAGGATACGCAGTATTTT. Its translation is CASSLAFDPQDTQYF.

Points on this clonotype: With a much larger clone just one base away, this may be a read error. CDR3 bases: TGTGCCGGTTCTAGGGAGCCTGATTCACCCCTCCACTTT. It encodes CAGSREPDSPLHF. The chain uses TRBV5-5 and TRBJ1-6; D gene ambiguous. CDR1 is SGHKS, CDR2 YYEKEE, per germline (reference sequence). CDR3 length: 13 amino acids. Trimming shortened V by 10 bases and J by 8 bases, and 16 bases separated the two germline ends.

CDR3 protein: CASSPAGGPTQYF. As DNA, the CDR3 is TGTGCCAGCAGCCCCGCGGGCGGGCCTACGCAGTATTTT. V gene TRBV5-6 combines with J gene TRBJ2-3, with D perhaps matching TRBD2 (5 bases). The CDR3 is 13 amino acids. Trimming took off 4 bases at V and 8 bases at J, with 14 bases between the two ends. Germline CDR1 is SGHDT and CDR2 is YYEEEE.

The J gene is TRBJ2-1, the V gene TRBV5-6; 7 bases fit TRBD2. The CDR3 totals 15 residues. Trimming took 1 base from V and 2 from J; bases not matched to a gene: 3. CDR1 and CDR2 (germline): SGHDT, YYEEEE. The CDR3 protein is CASSLLAAPYNEQFF. In DNA form, the CDR3 reads TGTGCCAGCAGCTTGCTAGCGGCGCCCTACAATGAGCAGTTCTTC.

This sequence joins TRBV15 and TRBJ2-5, with 7 bases identical to TRBD1. There are 14 residues in the CDR3. J gave up 1 base and V 5 bases, and 4 bases lay outside the gene matches. Germline-derived CDR1 and CDR2 are LNHNV and YYDKDF (reference sequence). Here the CDR3 reads CATSATGAQETQYF. The CDR3 DNA reads as TGTGCCACCAGCGCCACAGGGGCCCAAGAGACCCAGTACTTC.

V usage is TRBV4-3 and J usage is TRBJ2-4, with 7 bases matching TRBD2. The ends lost 5 bases at V and 6 bases at J; junction bases unmatched: 4. Germline CDR1 LGHNA, CDR2 YSLEER. The CDR3 contains 13 residues. This CDR3 is CASSGEGGNIQYF. CDR3 coding DNA: TGCGCCAGCAGCGGGGAGGGTGGAAACATTCAGTACTTC.

This clonotype has only a few counts. Compared with germline, one end of the junction differs, possibly owing to a read error. The rearrangement links TRBV5-1 to TRBJ1-1; D gene ambiguous. Germline CDR1 SGHRS, CDR2 YFSETQ. The CDR3 covers 14 residues. The CDR3 sequence is CASSLGQPNSEAFF. Here the CDR3 DNA reads TGCGCCAGCAGCTTGGGGCAGCCGAACTCTGAAGCTTTCTTT.

This chain uses TRBV7-2 with TRBJ1-5; 7 bases map to TRBD1. The CDR3 has 14 residues. From germline, CDR1 is SGHTA and CDR2 FQGNSA. V lost 6 bases and J lost 3; bases outside the gene matches: 5. The CDR3 DNA reads as TGTGCCAGCAGGGTTGGGACAGACAATCAGCCCCAGCATTTT. Protein product: CASRVGTDNQPQHF.

The CDR3 nucleotides read TGTGCCAGCACTCAGGGGGGAGCCAAAAACATTCAGTACTTC. It is translated as CASTQGGAKNIQYF. The genes are TRBV12-3 or TRBV12-4 and TRBJ2-4, with D possibly matching TRBD1 (7 bases). Trimming shortened V by 7 bases and J by 0 bases, and 10 bases separated the two germline ends. The CDR3 consists of 14 residues.

This clonotype was seen ten or more times. J is TRBJ1-1 and V is TRBV20-1; possibly TRBD1 for D (5 bases). CDR3 length equals 13 residues. Per the germline V gene, CDR1 is DFQATT and CDR2 is SNEGSKA (reference sequence). The ends were cut back, 5 bases at V and 2 bases at J, with 12 bases in the middle. The CDR3, as DNA: TGCAGTGCTGTACCGGGACTTAACACTGAAGCTTTCTTT. Protein product: CSAVPGLNTEAFF.

The chain joins TRBV6-6 to TRBJ2-1; D may match TRBD1 or TRBD2 (5 bases each). This CDR3 contains 13 residues. The V and J ends lost 6 bases and 6 bases respectively, with 12 bases between them. Germline lookup yields CDR1 MNHNY and CDR2 SVGAGI (reference sequence). The CDR3 protein is CASRTGAVNEQFF. CDR3 nucleotides: TGTGCCAGCAGGACCGGGGCGGTCAATGAGCAGTTCTTC.

This clonotype was recorded at least ten times. The rearrangement uses TRBV9 and TRBJ2-1; D assignment may be TRBD1 or TRBD2 (5 bases each). V shed 3 bases and J shed 9 bases, with 19 bases lying between them. The CDR3 totals 15 residues. From germline, CDR1 is SGDLS and CDR2 YYNGEE. CDR3 protein: CASSARDRKSFEQFF. As DNA, the CDR3 is TGTGCCAGCAGCGCAAGGGACCGAAAGAGTTTTGAGCAGTTCTTC. Together with reference TRBV9 and TRBJ2-1, the CDR3 gives the full variable domain: DSGVTQTPKHLITATGQRVTLRCSPRSGDLSVYWYQQSLDQGLQFLIQYYNGEERAKGNILERFSAQQFPDLHSELNLSSLELGDSALYFCASSARDRKSFEQFFGPGTRLTVL.

Concerning this clonotype itself: Relative to the germline gene, one junction end is altered; a read error may explain this. The rearrangement uses TRBV18 and TRBJ2-5, with a possible D match to TRBD1 (5 bases). Looked up from germline, CDR1 is KGHSH and CDR2 is LQKENI. This CDR3 region has 13 residues. CDR3 sequence reads: CAISPFGQETHYF. CDR3 nucleotides: TGTGCCATCTCACCATTCGGACAAGAGACCCACTACTTC.

In its sample, this clonotype was seen many times. The chain is built from TRBV28 and TRBJ2-7, with 9 bases lining up with TRBD1. This CDR3 spans 16 amino acids. The V gene end was trimmed by 1 base and the J gene end by 7 bases; junction bases not matched to a gene: 11. Germline CDR1 MDHEN, CDR2 SYDVKM. CDR3 sequence: CASSLYLRGQGFEQYF. CDR3 DNA sequence: TGTGCCAGCAGTTTATACCTTAGGGGACAGGGCTTTGAGCAGTACTTC.

J is TRBJ1-2 and V is TRBV28, with D tentatively TRBD1 (5 bases). Trimming took off 2 bases at V and 8 bases at J, with 9 bases between the two ends. Germline CDR1 MDHEN, CDR2 SYDVKM. The CDR3 length is 12 residues. Here the CDR3 reads CASSLDQGGYTF. The CDR3 DNA reads TGTGCCAGCAGTTTAGACCAGGGAGGCTACACCTTC.

This clonotype was picked up many times. This sequence joins TRBV5-1 and TRBJ1-1, with TRBD1 matching over 9 bases. The CDR3 totals 14 residues. Germline V gene lookup returns CDR1 SGHRS and CDR2 YFSETQ. Unmatched junction bases numbered 4, after V lost 2 bases and J lost 5 bases. DNA of the CDR3: TGCGCCAGCAGCTTACAGGGGGCGGGGACTGAAGCTTTCTTT. It translates to CASSLQGAGTEAFF.

This clonotype came up a few times. V and J are TRBV28 and TRBJ2-3; D is possibly TRBD1 or TRBD2 (5 bases each). The CDR3 runs 17 residues. V lost 5 bases to trimming and J lost 2 bases, with 20 bases between them. Germline-derived CDR1 and CDR2 are MDHEN and SYDVKM. The CDR3 reads CASSNLRDLLSTDTQYF. Here the CDR3 DNA reads TGTGCCAGCAGTAACCTCCGGGACCTACTCTCCACAGATACGCAGTATTTT.